This T cell receptor beta chain is from a study of shared clonotypes between healthy human individuals. The DNA input per sorted-subset replicate PCR was 200 ng, corresponding to 32,000 or so T cell genomes. Libraries were prepared by immunoSEQ multiplex PCR; TCRdb keeps only in-frame clonotypes and omits some of them. The table records 1.4 million or so clones, approximately 98.5% of them present only once. The CDR3 has 16 amino acids. V lost 3 bases and J lost 4; bases outside the gene matches: 7. Germline CDR1 and CDR2: SGHTA and FQGTGA. Sequenced sample: naive CD4+ T cells sorted from blood. Noted subset: CD45RA+ positively selected. This chain joins TRBV7-3 and TRBJ2-3; TRBD2 aligns across 10 bases. This TCR was recovered from a man in his thirties or forties in good health. The CDR3 bases are TGTGCCAGCAGCTTCGGGGGTAGCGGGAGGTCAGATACGCAGTATTTT. It is translated as CASSFGGSGRSDTQYF.